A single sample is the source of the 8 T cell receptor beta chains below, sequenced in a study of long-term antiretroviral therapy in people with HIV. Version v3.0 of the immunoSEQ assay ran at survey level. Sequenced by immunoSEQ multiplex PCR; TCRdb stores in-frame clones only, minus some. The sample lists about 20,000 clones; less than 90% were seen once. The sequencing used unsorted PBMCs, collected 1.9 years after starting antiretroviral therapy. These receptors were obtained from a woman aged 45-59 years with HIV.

The CDR3 sequence is CAILDIQTSGANVLTF. CDR3 coding DNA: TGTGCCATCCTGGACATCCAGACCTCTGGGGCCAACGTCCTGACTTTC. V and J are TRBV10-3 and TRBJ2-6, with D possibly matching TRBD1 (5 bases). The CDR3 has 16 residues. Germline V gene lookup returns CDR1 ENHRY and CDR2 SYGVKD. V lost 8 bases and J 0 bases, leaving 14 bases between the germline ends.

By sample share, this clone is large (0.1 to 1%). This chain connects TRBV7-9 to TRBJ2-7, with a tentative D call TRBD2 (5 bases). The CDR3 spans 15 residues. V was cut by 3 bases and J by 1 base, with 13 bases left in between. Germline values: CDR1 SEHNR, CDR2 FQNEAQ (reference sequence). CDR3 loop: CASSFGPTRSYEQYF. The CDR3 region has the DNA TGTGCCAGCAGCTTCGGCCCAACTAGGTCCTACGAGCAGTACTTC.

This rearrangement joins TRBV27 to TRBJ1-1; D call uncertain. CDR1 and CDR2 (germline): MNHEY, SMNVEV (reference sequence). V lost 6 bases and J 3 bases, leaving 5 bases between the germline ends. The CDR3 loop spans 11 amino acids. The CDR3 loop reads CASSGYTEAFF. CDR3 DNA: TGTGCCAGCAGCGGGTACACTGAAGCTTTCTTT.

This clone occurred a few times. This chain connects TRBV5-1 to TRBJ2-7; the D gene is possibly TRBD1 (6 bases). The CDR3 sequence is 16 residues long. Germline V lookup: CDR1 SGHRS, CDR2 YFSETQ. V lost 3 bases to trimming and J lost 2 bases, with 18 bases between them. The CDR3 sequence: CASSSTGYYLPYEQYF. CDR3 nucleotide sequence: TGCGCCAGCAGCTCTACAGGGTACTACTTGCCCTACGAGCAGTACTTC.

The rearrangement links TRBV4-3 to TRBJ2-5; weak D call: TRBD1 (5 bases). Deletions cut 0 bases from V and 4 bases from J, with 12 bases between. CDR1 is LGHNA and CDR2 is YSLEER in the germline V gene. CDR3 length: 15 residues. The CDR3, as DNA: TGCGCCAGCAGCCAAGAGGCGAACAGGCCAGAGACCCAGTACTTC. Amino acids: CASSQEANRPETQYF.

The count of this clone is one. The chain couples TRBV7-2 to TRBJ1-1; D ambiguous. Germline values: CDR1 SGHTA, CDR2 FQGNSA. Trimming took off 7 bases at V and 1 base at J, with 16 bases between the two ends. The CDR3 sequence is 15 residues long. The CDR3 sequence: CASTLGGEPNTEAFF. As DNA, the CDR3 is TGTGCCAGCACCCTCGGTGGGGAGCCGAACACTGAAGCTTTCTTT. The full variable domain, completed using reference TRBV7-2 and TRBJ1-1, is GAGVSQSPSNKVTEKGKDVELRCDPISGHTALYWYRQSLGQGLEFLIYFQGNSAPDKSGLPSDRFSAERTGGSVSTLTIQRTQQEDSAVYLCASTLGGEPNTEAFFGQGTRLTVV.

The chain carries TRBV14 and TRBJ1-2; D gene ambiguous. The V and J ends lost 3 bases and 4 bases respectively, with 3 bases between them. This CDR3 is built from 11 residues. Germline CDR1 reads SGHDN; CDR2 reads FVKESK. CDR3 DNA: TGTGCCAGCAGCCACAGCTATGGCTACACCTTC. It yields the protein CASSHSYGYTF.

The CDR3 DNA reads as TGCGCCAGCAGCCTGGGAGGGGTCGCTTCACCCCTCCACTTT. Its translation is CASSLGGVASPLHF. V gene TRBV5-1 combines with J gene TRBJ1-6, with a possible D match to TRBD1 (5 bases). V was trimmed by 4 bases and J by 9 bases, leaving 14 bases between them. The CDR3 is made up of 14 amino acids. The germline CDR1 and CDR2 sequences are SGHRS and YFSETQ.